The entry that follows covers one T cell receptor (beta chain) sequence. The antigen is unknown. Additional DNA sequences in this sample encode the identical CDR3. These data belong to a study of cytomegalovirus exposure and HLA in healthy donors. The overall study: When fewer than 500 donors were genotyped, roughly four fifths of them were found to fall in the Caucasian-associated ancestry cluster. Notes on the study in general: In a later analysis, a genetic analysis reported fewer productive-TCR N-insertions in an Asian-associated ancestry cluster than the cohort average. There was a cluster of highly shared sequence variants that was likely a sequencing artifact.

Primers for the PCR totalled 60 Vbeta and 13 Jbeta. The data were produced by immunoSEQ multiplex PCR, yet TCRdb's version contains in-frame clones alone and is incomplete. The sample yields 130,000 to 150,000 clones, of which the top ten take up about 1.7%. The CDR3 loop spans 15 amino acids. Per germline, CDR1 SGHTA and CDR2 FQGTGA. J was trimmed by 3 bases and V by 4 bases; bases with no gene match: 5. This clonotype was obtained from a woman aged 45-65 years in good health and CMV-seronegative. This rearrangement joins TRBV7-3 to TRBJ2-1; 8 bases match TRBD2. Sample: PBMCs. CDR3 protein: CASSSREGGYNEQFF. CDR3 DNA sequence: TGTGCCAGCAGCTCCCGGGAGGGCGGCTACAATGAGCAGTTCTTC.